The rows below give T cell receptor beta chains drawn from one sample of a study of blood T cell repertoires in COVID-19. The assay was immunoSEQ multiplex PCR, and TCRdb's table has in-frame clones only and misses some. This sample has a few hundred thousand clones, with 90% found just once. Sample: PBMCs or T cells enriched from blood (not recorded which). These receptors originate from a woman between 18 and 30 years old with acute COVID-19. Both conserved end residues are part of each CDR3. Each record gives: clone size, D gene, J gene, V gene, CDR3 DNA, CDR3 protein. D genes are given only for firm matches. Not all rows give a size; the values are once, few, many and, for expanded clones, a class.

few,-,TRBJ1-2,TRBV5-8,TGTGCCAGCAGCCTGCGGACAGCGACCACGACTCATGGCTACACCTTC,CASSLRTATTTHGYTF
-,TRBD1,TRBJ2-1,TRBV3-1/TRBV3-2,TGTGCCAGCAGCCAAGGACAGGGGAACAATGAGCAGTTCTTC,CASSQGQGNNEQFF
-,-,TRBJ2-5,TRBV6-5,TGTGCCAGCAGTTACAAAGCGGAAGGGGAGACCCAGTACTTC,CASSYKAEGETQYF
-,TRBD2,TRBJ2-1,TRBV3-1/TRBV3-2,TGTGCCAGCAGCCAAACCGCGGGGGGGGCTTACAATGAGCAGTTCTTC,CASSQTAGGAYNEQFF
-,-,TRBJ1-3,TRBV28,TGTGCCAGCAGTTTGTCGGGGATAGCAGGAAACACCATATATTTT,CASSLSGIAGNTIYF
once,TRBD1,TRBJ1-2,TRBV27,TGTGCCAGCAGTTCGGGACAGGGGAACTATGGCTACACCTTC,CASSSGQGNYGYTF
few,-,TRBJ1-2,TRBV7-8,TGTGCCAGCAGCCCCTACAGTGAGGGCTACACCTTC,CASSPYSEGYTF
-,TRBD1,TRBJ1-4,TRBV6-6,TGTGCCAGCAGTCGAGACAGGGTATCATTTCGAAGAAAACTGTTTTTT,CASSRDRVSFRRKLFF
-,-,TRBJ1-1,TRBV7-9,TGTGCCAGCAGTCGACACGGCACAATGAACACTGAAGCTTTCTTT,CASSRHGTMNTEAFF
-,-,TRBJ1-2,TRBV2,TGTGCCAGCAGTGTACGACAGGAAGCTAACTATGGCTACACCTTC,CASSVRQEANYGYTF
-,TRBD1,TRBJ2-7,TRBV6-5,TGTGCCAGCAGTTACTCGGGACAGGGGATAGTCTACGAGCAGTACTTC,CASSYSGQGIVYEQYF
-,-,TRBJ1-3,TRBV4-2,TGTGCCAGCAGCCAAGGTCGGGGGTCTGGAAACACCATATATTTT,CASSQGRGSGNTIYF
-,-,TRBJ2-5,TRBV5-1,TGCGCCAGCAGCCTAGCCCCCTGGACGGTGAAGACCCAGTACTTC,CASSLAPWTVKTQYF
-,-,TRBJ1-3,TRBV5-1,TGCGCCAGCAGCTTAGGGACATCCGGGAGGCATTCCTCTGGAAACACCATATATTTT,CASSLGTSGRHSSGNTIYF
-,TRBD2,TRBJ2-3,TRBV10-1,TGCGCCAGCAGTGATATAGCGGGACCTTCAGATACGCAGTATTTT,CASSDIAGPSDTQYF
-,-,TRBJ1-1,TRBV5-6,TGTGCCAGCAGCTTCTGGCTGGAGAGCACTGAAGCTTTCTTT,CASSFWLESTEAFF
few,-,TRBJ1-1,TRBV4-1,TGCGCCAGCAGTGGGGCATGGAACACTGAAGCTTTCTTT,CASSGAWNTEAFF
-,-,TRBJ2-7,TRBV28,TGTGCCAGCAGTTTAATACGCGCCTCCTACGAGCAGTACTTC,CASSLIRASYEQYF
once,-,TRBJ2-7,TRBV28,TGTGCCAGCATGGTCGAGAGCTCCTACGAGCAGTACTTC,CASMVESSYEQYF
-,TRBD1,TRBJ1-1,TRBV19,TGTGCCAGTAGGACAGGGTTCAACACTGAAGCTTTCTTT,CASRTGFNTEAFF
-,-,TRBJ1-6,TRBV7-8,TGTGCCACCCAAATCGGGGGGAATGACTCACCCCTCCACTTT,CATQIGGNDSPLHF
-,-,TRBJ1-3,TRBV12-5,TGTGCTAGTGGCGCCGGAGCTGGAAACACCATATATTTT,CASGAGAGNTIYF
-,-,TRBJ2-7,TRBV7-9,TGTGCCAGCAGCTTAACAGGGCGCTACGAGCAGTACTTC,CASSLTGRYEQYF
-,TRBD1,TRBJ1-5,TRBV5-1,TGCGCCAGCAGCTTGATTCCAGGGGGAGACAATCAGCCCCAGCATTTT,CASSLIPGGDNQPQHF
few,TRBD2,TRBJ2-2,TRBV24-1,TGTGCCACCAGTGATGACCGACTAGCGGGAGGAACCGGGGAGCTGTTTTTT,CATSDDRLAGGTGELFF
-,TRBD1,TRBJ1-2,TRBV5-1,TGCGCCAGCAGCCCGAGACAGGGCTATGGCTACACCTTC,CASSPRQGYGYTF
-,TRBD1,TRBJ2-3,TRBV6-2/TRBV6-3,TGTGCCAGCAGCTTCCTGGGACAGGCAGTCACAGATACGCAGTATTTT,CASSFLGQAVTDTQYF
medium-sized,TRBD2,TRBJ2-2,TRBV19,TGTGCCAGTAGTAAGACTAGCGGGGCCACCGGGGAGCTGTTTTTT,CASSKTSGATGELFF
-,-,TRBJ1-1,TRBV9,TGTGCCAGCAGCTGGAGGGAGAGGAACACTGAAGCTTTCTTT,CASSWRERNTEAFF
-,-,TRBJ2-7,TRBV5-1,TGCGCCAGCAGCTTGGATTCAGGGACAAGCTCCTACGAGCAGTACTTC,CASSLDSGTSSYEQYF
-,TRBD1,TRBJ1-5,TRBV28,TGTGCCAGCAGTCAGACAGGGACTTACAATCAGCCCCAGCATTTT,CASSQTGTYNQPQHF
-,TRBD1,TRBJ1-6,TRBV7-3,TGTGCCAGCAGCTTAACCTCGGGACAGGGGAGAAATTCACCCCTCCACTTT,CASSLTSGQGRNSPLHF
-,TRBD2,TRBJ2-7,TRBV19,TGTGCCAGTAGTTTAAGGACTAGCGGGAGCTCCTACGAGCAGTACTTC,CASSLRTSGSSYEQYF
-,TRBD2,TRBJ2-1,TRBV24-1,TGTGCCACCAGTGATGTAGCGGGATTGGTCCATGAGCAGTTCTTC,CATSDVAGLVHEQFF
-,-,TRBJ1-4,TRBV7-9,TGTGCCAGCAGCCGGGGGGCGTCTCCAACTAATGAAAAACTGTTTTTT,CASSRGASPTNEKLFF
-,-,TRBJ1-5,TRBV4-1,TGCGCCAGCAGCCAAGGGCGGGATAGCAATCAGCCCCAGCATTTT,CASSQGRDSNQPQHF
once,-,TRBJ1-3,TRBV5-1,TGCGCCAGCAGCTTGGCGGCAGCGAACGGAAACACCATATATTTT,CASSLAAANGNTIYF
-,-,TRBJ2-7,TRBV9,TGTGCCAGCAGCGTCGGGCTAGCGAGATCCCACGCGCAGTACTTC,CASSVGLARSHAQYF
-,-,TRBJ1-1,TRBV28,TGTGCCAGCGTGAGGGCTTCGAACACTGAAGCTTTCTTT,CASVRASNTEAFF
-,TRBD1,TRBJ1-1,TRBV6-5,TGTGCCAGCAGTTACCGACAGGGGTACACTGAAGCTTTCTTT,CASSYRQGYTEAFF
-,TRBD2,TRBJ2-2,TRBV2,TGTGCCAGCAGTGAGCCAGGACTAGCGGGAGTGAACACCGGGGAGCTGTTTTTT,CASSEPGLAGVNTGELFF
-,-,TRBJ1-1,TRBV18,TGTGCCAGCTCACCCAGGGGAGAGACTGAAGCTTTCTTT,CASSPRGETEAFF
once,TRBD1,TRBJ1-2,TRBV19,TGTGCCACGGGACAGCGTAACTATGGCTACACCTTC,CATGQRNYGYTF
once,TRBD1,TRBJ1-5,TRBV28,TGTGCCAGCAGTTTGCCAGGGGGAGATCAGCCCCAGCATTTT,CASSLPGGDQPQHF
-,TRBD2,TRBJ2-2,TRBV3-1/TRBV3-2,TGTGCCAGCAGCCAATGGCCTAGCGGTGATAACACCGGGGAGCTGTTTTTT,CASSQWPSGDNTGELFF